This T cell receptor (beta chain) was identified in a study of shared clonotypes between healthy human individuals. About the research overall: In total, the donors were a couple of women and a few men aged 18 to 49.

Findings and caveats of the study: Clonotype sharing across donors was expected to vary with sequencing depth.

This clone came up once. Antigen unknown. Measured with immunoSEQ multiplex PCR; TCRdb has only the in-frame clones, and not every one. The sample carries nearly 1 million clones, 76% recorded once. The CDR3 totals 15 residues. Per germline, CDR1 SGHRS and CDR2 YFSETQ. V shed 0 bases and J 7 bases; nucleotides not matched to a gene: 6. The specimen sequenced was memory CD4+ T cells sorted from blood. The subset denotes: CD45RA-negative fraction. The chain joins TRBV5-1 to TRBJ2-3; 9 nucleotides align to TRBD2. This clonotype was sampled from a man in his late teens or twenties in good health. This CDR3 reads CASSLDLAGRYTQYF. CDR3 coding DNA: TGCGCCAGCAGCTTGGATCTAGCGGGGCGATATACGCAGTATTTT.